A selection of T cell receptor beta chains follows, all from one sample in a study of patients and donors after allogeneic stem cell transplantation. TCRdb redid the calling of the RT-PCR reads with MiXCR, one entry per CDR3 protein. The sample includes about 160,000 distinct CDR3 sequences, about a third seen only once; the top ten take around 50%. Sequencing was carried out using blood, either unsorted or a sorted T cell fraction (not recorded which). The origin of the receptors is a human donor who was either an allogeneic HSCT recipient or a stem cell or donor lymphocyte infusion donor (not recorded which). It is not recorded whose cells these are; they may come from a transplant donor. Each CDR3 is given with its conserved first and last residue. D genes are given only for firm matches. Not all rows give a size; the values are once, few, many and, for expanded clones, a class.

D gene	V gene	J gene	clone size	CDR3 DNA	CDR3 protein
TRBD2	TRBV2	TRBJ2-3	NA	TGTGCCACCGCGGGACTAGCGGGATTCCTGACTAGCACAGATACGCAGTATTTT	CATAGLAGFLTSTDTQYF
NA	TRBV28	TRBJ1-5	NA	TGTGCCAGCAGTTTTGCGGGGCAGGGCAATCAGCCCCAGCATTTT	CASSFAGQGNQPQHF
NA	TRBV12-3/TRBV12-4	TRBJ1-1	NA	TGTGCCAGCGCCCTTCCAGGGGCAAGCATGTTGAGCACTGAAGCTTTCTTT	CASALPGASMLSTEAFF
NA	TRBV6-1	TRBJ1-5	NA	TGTGCCAGCAGTGATAGGTGGGATCAGCCCCAGCATTTT	CASSDRWDQPQHF
TRBD1	TRBV12-3/TRBV12-4	TRBJ1-5	NA	TGTGCCAGCAGACTGGACAGGGAGGGACAGCCCCAGCATTTT	CASRLDREGQPQHF
NA	TRBV29-1	TRBJ1-5	few	TGCAGCGTTCCACGAGACAGCTCCGCCAATCAGCCCCAGCATTTT	CSVPRDSSANQPQHF
NA	TRBV5-1	TRBJ2-2	NA	TGCGCCAGCAGCTTGCCCGGGACGAAGAACACCGGGGAGCTGTTTTTT	CASSLPGTKNTGELFF
TRBD1	TRBV7-6	TRBJ1-1	few	TGTGCCAGCAGCGACTCGGACAGGGGAACTGAAGCTTTCTTT	CASSDSDRGTEAFF
NA	TRBV10-3	TRBJ2-5	once	TGTGCCATCAGTGACGAGGGGAGTGGGGAGACCCAGTACTTC	CAISDEGSGETQYF
NA	TRBV7-8	TRBJ1-2	few	TGTGCCAGCAGCTTAGGACAGCTGAACTATGGCTACACCTTC	CASSLGQLNYGYTF
TRBD1	TRBV27	TRBJ2-1	NA	TGTGCCAGCAGCGGGGACAGCTCCTACAATGAGCAGTTCTTC	CASSGDSSYNEQFF
TRBD1	TRBV4-3	TRBJ1-2	NA	TGCGCCAGCAGCCCCCCCGGGACAGGGGGGGTCTATGGCTACACCTTC	CASSPPGTGGVYGYTF
NA	TRBV14	TRBJ2-1	NA	TGTGCCAGCAGCCACCCGACAGTGTTTGTGGATGAGCAGTTCTTC	CASSHPTVFVDEQFF
NA	TRBV9	TRBJ1-3	NA	TGTGCCAGCAGCGTAGGTGTGGGAAGATCTGGAAACACCATATATTTT	CASSVGVGRSGNTIYF
NA	TRBV27	TRBJ2-5	NA	TGTGCCAGCAGCTGGAGAGGGAGGGAGACCCAGTACTTC	CASSWRGRETQYF
NA	TRBV5-1	TRBJ2-3	NA	TGCGCCAGCAGCTTGGCCACGGGGACCACAGATACGCAGTATTTT	CASSLATGTTDTQYF
TRBD1	TRBV25-1	TRBJ1-3	NA	TGTGCCAGCAGTGTAACCCAGGGGGCTAACACCATATATTTT	CASSVTQGANTIYF
TRBD1	TRBV6-5	TRBJ2-2	NA	TGTGCCAGCAGTTACTCGACAGGGGCCACCGGGGAGCTGTTTTTT	CASSYSTGATGELFF
NA	TRBV20-1	TRBJ1-1	NA	TGCAGTGCTAGTAACTGGGGGGGTCGGAACACTGAAGCTTTCTTT	CSASNWGGRNTEAFF
NA	TRBV29-1	TRBJ2-5	NA	TGCAGCGTAGCGGCATTCCCTCGACAGGGCGGGGAAGAGACCCAGTACTTC	CSVAAFPRQGGEETQYF
TRBD1	TRBV19	TRBJ1-2	NA	TGTGCCAGCACCCCGGGACAGCTGCTTTATGGCTACACCTTC	CASTPGQLLYGYTF
TRBD1	TRBV12-3/TRBV12-4	TRBJ1-4	few	TGTGCCAGCAGCTTACAGGGGACGGCTAATGAAAAACTGTTTTTT	CASSLQGTANEKLFF
TRBD1	TRBV20-1	TRBJ1-4	NA	TGCAGTGTTTCAGGGGGCATCATGGAAAAACTGTTTTTT	CSVSGGIMEKLFF
NA	TRBV12-3/TRBV12-4	TRBJ2-7	NA	TGTGCCAGCAGTTTAGGCCAGGTTGCCTACGAGCAGTACTTC	CASSLGQVAYEQYF
NA	TRBV6-5	TRBJ1-3	few	TGTGCCAGCAGTTACACCAGGCCAGGGTCTGGAAACACCATATATTTT	CASSYTRPGSGNTIYF
TRBD2	TRBV4-2	TRBJ2-5	NA	TGTGCCAGCAGCCACGAAGCGGGGGGTAGAGAGACCCAGTACTTC	CASSHEAGGRETQYF
NA	TRBV5-1	TRBJ1-6	few	TGCGCCAGCAGCCAGAGGTCCTATAATTCACCCCTCCACTTT	CASSQRSYNSPLHF